A selection of T cell receptor beta chains follows, all from one sample in a study of cytomegalovirus exposure and HLA in healthy donors. Clones were sequenced by immunoSEQ multiplex PCR, and TCRdb holds only the in-frame ones, with some missing. This table holds around 77,000 clones. Sequencing input: PBMCs. The origin of the receptors is a man aged 45-65 years in good health and CMV-seropositive. Both conserved end residues are part of each CDR3. Each record gives: D gene, J gene, V gene, CDR3 length, CDR3 protein, CDR3 DNA. The D gene is left open where the match is weak.

>TRBD1|TRBJ1-4|TRBV18|15
CATTGTGPSNEKLFF
TGTGCCACCACCGGGACAGGGCCCTCTAATGAAAAACTGTTTTTT
>-|TRBJ2-7|TRBV20-1|11
CSAREGYEQYF
TGCAGTGCTAGGGAGGGTTACGAGCAGTACTTC
>TRBD1|TRBJ1-1|TRBV5-4|15
CASSPPGQGRAEAFF
TGTGCCAGCAGCCCACCGGGACAGGGTAGGGCTGAAGCTTTCTTT
>-|TRBJ1-2|TRBV5-8|16
CASSLVTRAGLNGYTF
TGTGCCAGCAGCTTGGTTACGCGCGCAGGGTTAAATGGCTACACCTTC
>-|TRBJ1-4|TRBV19|12
CASSPQWGLRIF
TGTGCCAGTAGCCCTCAGTGGGGGCTTAGGATTTTT
>-|TRBJ2-4|TRBV5-1|14
CASSWGLAKNIQYF
TGCGCCAGCAGCTGGGGCCTAGCCAAAAACATTCAGTACTTC
>-|TRBJ1-2|TRBV7-9|15
CASSPQGAVNYGYTF
TGTGCCAGCAGCCCACAGGGAGCAGTTAACTATGGCTACACCTTC
>-|TRBJ1-5|TRBV28|12
CASSFSSATQHF
TGTGCCAGCAGTTTCAGTAGCGCGACCCAGCATTTT
>TRBD1|TRBJ1-1|TRBV14|14
CASSQEGTAYQAFF
TGTGCCAGCAGCCAAGAAGGGACAGCATACCAAGCTTTCTTT
>TRBD1|TRBJ2-7|TRBV7-8|14
CASSRGGQGYEQYF
TGTGCCAGCAGCCGCGGGGGACAGGGTTACGAGCAGTACTTC
>TRBD1|TRBJ1-2|TRBV5-6|14
CASSLTRGQDGYTF
TGTGCCAGCAGCTTAACCAGGGGGCAGGATGGCTACACCTTC
>-|TRBJ2-7|TRBV10-2|13
CASSERGSYEQYF
TGCGCCAGCAGTGAGCGGGGGTCCTACGAGCAGTACTTC
>TRBD1|TRBJ1-1|TRBV5-6|14
CASSLLTGSDEAFF
TGTGCCAGCAGCTTGCTGACAGGGTCGGACGAAGCTTTCTTT
>TRBD1|TRBJ2-7|TRBV2|14
CASSSRGRDYEQYF
TGTGCCAGCAGTTCCAGGGGGCGCGACTACGAGCAGTACTTC
>-|TRBJ1-5|TRBV5-5|15
CASSLYREGGQPQHF
TGTGCCAGCAGTTTATACAGGGAGGGCGGTCAGCCCCAGCATTTT
>TRBD2|TRBJ2-3|TRBV7-2|16
CASSPTGGTSTDTQYF
TGTGCCAGCAGCCCCACGGGGGGGACTAGCACAGATACGCAGTATTTT
>-|TRBJ2-5|TRBV18|13
CASSPEIRETQYF
TGTGCCAGCTCACCGGAGATTCGCGAGACCCAGTACTTC
>-|TRBJ2-3|TRBV12-1|15
CASSSWDTTADTQYF
TGTGCCAGCAGCTCTTGGGACACCACGGCAGATACGCAGTATTTT